This is a list of T cell receptor beta chains from one sample in a study of human T cells and chemical hapten exposure. TCRdb recomputed calls from the RACE reads with MiXCR, one row per CDR3 protein. The sample yields about 68,000 distinct CDR3 sequences, roughly 11% seen once. The sample was whole blood, taken in connection with sensitization to the hapten diphenylcyclopropenone (DPC). These receptors all come from a woman between 45 and 60 years old with alopecia areata. Some clones in this sample may be carry-over from other donors' samples. Both conserved end residues are part of each CDR3. A D gene is named only where the DNA matches it firmly. Size is stated for part of the rows, as once, few or many counts, or as a class when the clone is expanded.

J gene,V gene,clone size,D gene,CDR3 protein,CDR3 DNA
TRBJ2-3,TRBV11-1,many,NA,CASSPLSDTQYF,TGTGCCAGCAGCCCTTTGTCAGATACGCAGTATTTT
TRBJ2-3,TRBV3-1,many,NA,CASSLRRSAGISDTQYF,TGTGCCAGCAGCCTCCGAAGGAGCGCGGGGATCTCGGATACGCAGTATTTT
TRBJ2-5,TRBV7-2,NA,NA,CASSRSNWGETQYF,TGTGCCAGCAGCCGGTCCAACTGGGGGGAGACCCAGTACTTC
TRBJ1-2,TRBV6-6,NA,NA,CASSYPTMRDYTF,TGTGCCAGCAGTTACCCGACGATGCGGGATTACACCTTC
TRBJ1-2,TRBV7-3,NA,NA,CASTPSPGLGYTF,TGTGCCAGCACACCAAGTCCAGGGCTTGGCTACACCTTC
TRBJ2-2,TRBV28,many,NA,CASSLNLGTSTGELFF,TGTGCCAGCAGTTTAAACTTAGGGACGTCCACCGGGGAGCTGTTTTTT
TRBJ2-7,TRBV20-1,NA,TRBD1,CSALRGQGLYEQYF,TGCAGTGCCCTGAGGGGACAGGGGTTGTACGAGCAGTACTTC
TRBJ2-5,TRBV4-2,few,TRBD2,CASSPIASGETQYF,TGTGCCAGCAGTCCTATAGCTAGCGGTGAGACCCAGTACTTC
TRBJ1-5,TRBV6-1,few,NA,CASSGTGWGSNNQPQHF,TGTGCCAGCAGCGGAACAGGTTGGGGGTCGAACAATCAGCCCCAGCATTTT
TRBJ1-1,TRBV12-3/TRBV12-4,many,TRBD1,CASRTGTGRTEAFF,TGTGCCAGCAGAACCGGGACAGGGAGGACTGAAGCTTTCTTT
TRBJ2-5,TRBV28,NA,TRBD1,CASRLPGQGYETQYF,TGTGCCAGCAGATTACCGGGACAGGGCTACGAGACCCAGTACTTC
TRBJ2-2,TRBV18,NA,TRBD1,CASSSWTGNTGELFF,TGTGCCAGCTCATCCTGGACAGGGAACACCGGGGAGCTGTTTTTT
TRBJ2-4,TRBV11-1,many,TRBD1,CASSLGQGTNIQYF,TGTGCCAGCAGCTTAGGACAGGGCACGAACATTCAGTACTTC
TRBJ2-5,TRBV12-3/TRBV12-4,many,NA,CASKLGTFRETQYF,TGTGCCAGCAAACTAGGGACATTTAGGGAGACCCAGTACTTC
TRBJ2-1,TRBV12-3/TRBV12-4,many,NA,CASRRTGYNEQFF,TGTGCCAGCAGGAGAACTGGCTACAATGAGCAGTTCTTC
TRBJ2-2,TRBV7-8,many,TRBD2,CASSSQGAGVTGELFF,TGTGCCAGCAGCTCACAGGGAGCGGGGGTCACCGGGGAGCTGTTTTTT
TRBJ1-4,TRBV28,few,TRBD1,CASSLGTADNEKLFF,TGTGCCAGCAGTCTGGGGACAGCCGATAATGAAAAACTGTTTTTT
TRBJ1-2,TRBV28,NA,NA,CASSPSSYGYTF,TGTGCCAGCAGCCCTTCCTCATATGGCTACACCTTC
TRBJ2-3,TRBV7-2,many,NA,CASSAQVAVRHDTQYF,TGTGCCAGCAGCGCCCAGGTAGCGGTCAGGCATGATACGCAGTATTTT
TRBJ1-1,TRBV13,NA,NA,CASSGSLMNTEAFF,TGTGCCAGCAGTGGTAGCCTTATGAACACTGAAGCTTTCTTT
TRBJ1-2,TRBV7-2,many,NA,CASSLVNAGGYTF,TGTGCCAGCAGCTTAGTCAACGCAGGTGGCTACACCTTC
TRBJ2-2,TRBV7-2,many,NA,CASSDQVTAGELFF,TGTGCCAGCAGCGACCAGGTGACCGCCGGGGAGCTGTTTTTT
TRBJ2-7,TRBV2,few,TRBD1,CASNTGGMNEQYF,TGTGCCAGCAATACAGGGGGCATGAACGAGCAGTACTTC
TRBJ2-1,TRBV18,many,TRBD2,CASSLAGTSGNNEQFF,TGTGCCAGCTCACTGGCCGGGACTAGCGGGAACAATGAGCAGTTCTTC
TRBJ1-3,TRBV20-1,few,TRBD1,CSARDSRTGGLSGNTIYF,TGCAGTGCTAGAGATTCAAGGACAGGGGGACTTTCTGGAAACACCATATATTTT
TRBJ2-7,TRBV20-1,NA,TRBD1,CSANLDRGSYEQYF,TGCAGTGCCAACCTGGACAGGGGGAGCTACGAGCAGTACTTC
TRBJ1-5,TRBV12-3/TRBV12-4,NA,NA,CASSFTQGSNQPQHF,TGTGCCAGCAGTTTTACCCAGGGTAGCAATCAGCCCCAGCATTTT
TRBJ1-5,TRBV9,many,NA,CASSRGTSSNQPQHF,TGTGCCAGCAGCCGTGGGACTTCTAGCAATCAGCCCCAGCATTTT
TRBJ2-3,TRBV12-3/TRBV12-4,many,NA,CASKQGTDTQYF,TGTGCCAGCAAACAGGGCACAGATACGCAGTATTTT
TRBJ2-1,TRBV29-1,few,NA,CSVEAAEFF,TGCAGCGTTGAAGCCGCCGAGTTCTTC
TRBJ2-3,TRBV5-5,many,TRBD2,CASSWHRGGGTDTQYF,TGTGCCAGCAGCTGGCACCGGGGAGGGGGCACAGATACGCAGTATTTT
TRBJ2-1,TRBV6-6,few,TRBD2,CASSGSGGARNEQFF,TGTGCCAGCAGTGGGAGCGGGGGGGCGCGAAATGAGCAGTTCTTC
TRBJ2-1,TRBV6-5,many,NA,CATGTSYNEQFF,TGTGCCACCGGGACATCTTACAATGAGCAGTTCTTC
TRBJ2-1,TRBV28,many,TRBD2,CASSLAGVSYNEQFF,TGTGCCAGCAGCCTAGCGGGAGTATCCTACAATGAGCAGTTCTTC
TRBJ1-2,TRBV7-9,many,NA,CASSLGTVSSYGYTF,TGTGCCAGCAGCTTAGGGACAGTAAGCTCCTATGGCTACACCTTC
TRBJ1-1,TRBV18,many,NA,CASSPTDMNTEAFF,TGTGCCAGCTCACCCACGGACATGAACACTGAAGCTTTCTTT
TRBJ2-7,TRBV28,few,NA,CASIRGASSYEQYF,TGTGCCAGCATAAGGGGGGCCAGCTCCTACGAGCAGTACTTC
TRBJ2-7,TRBV6-5,few,TRBD2,CASSSRPGLAGYEQYF,TGTGCCAGCAGTTCCCGCCCGGGGCTAGCGGGCTACGAGCAGTACTTC
TRBJ2-3,TRBV28,few,NA,CASTAARDTQYF,TGTGCCAGCACCGCCGCGAGGGATACGCAGTATTTT
TRBJ1-2,TRBV5-4,NA,TRBD1,CASRTGQGNNYGYTF,TGTGCCAGCAGAACTGGACAGGGAAATAACTATGGCTACACCTTC
TRBJ2-4,TRBV29-1,many,NA,CSVLPAGGKNIQYF,TGCAGCGTCCTCCCGGCGGGCGGGAAAAACATTCAGTACTTC
TRBJ2-3,TRBV24-1,NA,TRBD1,CATSGSAGQGESDTQYF,TGTGCCACCAGTGGTAGCGCGGGACAGGGGGAGTCAGATACGCAGTATTTT
TRBJ2-3,TRBV2,few,TRBD2,CASRLGVAGYTDTQYF,TGTGCCAGCAGGCTAGGAGTAGCGGGATACACAGATACGCAGTATTTT
TRBJ2-7,TRBV3-1,many,NA,CASSRPGRGDEQYF,TGTGCCAGCAGCCGGCCGGGCCGAGGGGACGAGCAGTACTTC
TRBJ2-7,TRBV18,many,TRBD2,CASSPLKAGGPGEQYF,TGTGCCAGCTCACCACTTAAAGCGGGAGGGCCAGGCGAGCAGTACTTC
TRBJ2-3,TRBV7-9,many,NA,CASSASVTDTQYF,TGTGCCAGCAGCGCAAGCGTGACAGATACGCAGTATTTT
TRBJ2-6,TRBV11-2,many,NA,CASSLGGAGANVLTF,TGTGCCAGCAGCTTAGGAGGGGCTGGGGCCAACGTCCTGACTTTC
TRBJ2-1,TRBV7-9,NA,NA,CASSRDFNEQFF,TGTGCCAGCAGCAGGGACTTCAATGAGCAGTTCTTC
TRBJ2-7,TRBV6-2/TRBV6-3,many,NA,CASSILREQYF,TGTGCCAGCAGTATCTTGAGGGAGCAGTACTTC
TRBJ2-1,TRBV14,few,TRBD2,CASSRIAGALYNEQFF,TGTGCCAGCAGCCGCATAGCGGGGGCCCTCTACAATGAGCAGTTCTTC
TRBJ1-6,TRBV20-1,NA,TRBD1,CSANRGAPLHF,TGCAGTGCTAACAGGGGGGCACCCCTCCACTTT
TRBJ2-7,TRBV9,many,NA,CASSTRDGLYEQYF,TGTGCCAGCAGCACTCGGGACGGACTATACGAGCAGTACTTC
TRBJ2-1,TRBV7-3,NA,TRBD2,CASSLYGTSPSSYNEQFF,TGTGCCAGCAGCTTATACGGGACTAGCCCCAGCTCCTACAATGAGCAGTTCTTC
TRBJ2-6,TRBV18,few,NA,CASSPYQGTTGANVLTF,TGTGCCAGCTCACCATATCAGGGAACGACTGGGGCCAACGTCCTGACTTTC
TRBJ2-3,TRBV18,many,TRBD2,CASSPTSGLMSTQYF,TGTGCCAGCTCACCGACTAGCGGGCTGATGAGTACGCAGTATTTT
TRBJ1-2,TRBV3-1,few,NA,CASSQEWFYGYTF,TGTGCCAGCAGCCAAGAGTGGTTCTATGGCTACACCTTC
TRBJ2-1,TRBV7-2,many,NA,CASSLTYNEQFF,TGTGCCAGCAGCTTAACCTACAATGAGCAGTTCTTC
TRBJ2-7,TRBV7-2,few,NA,CASSQKRGYEQYF,TGTGCCAGCAGCCAAAAACGTGGCTACGAGCAGTACTTC
TRBJ2-3,TRBV12-3/TRBV12-4,NA,TRBD2,CASSSGTRHTDTQYF,TGTGCCAGCAGTTCGGGGACTAGGCACACAGATACGCAGTATTTT
TRBJ2-5,TRBV18,few,NA,CASSPNTQGTEETQYF,TGTGCCAGCTCACCAAATACGCAGGGAACGGAAGAGACCCAGTACTTC